The T cell receptor (beta chain) under discussion was sequenced for a study of T cells in Graves' hyperthyroidism and ophthalmopathy. Broader study findings: Blood held most thyroid clonotypes expanded above 0.001 frequency.

The CDR3 covers 14 residues. V was clipped by 2 bases and J by 0 bases, with 10 bases between them. Germline V gives CDR1 GTSNPN, CDR2 SVGIG (reference sequence). TCR beta CDR3 regions were amplified from RNA transcripts. First-round RT-PCR targeting the TCR CDR3 was performed with the HTBI primer set. In TCRdb, the multiplex PCR reads were re-called with MiXCR into one record per CDR3 protein. Among around 700,000 distinct CDR3 sequences listed, around 20% were seen once. This clonotype was detected many times. The target antigen is unknown. Subjects aged 18 to 65 presented with newly diagnosed hyperthyroidism of less than 2 months' duration. On the basis of clinical symptoms, serum thyroxine and TRAb, thyroid ultrasound and orbital computed tomography, diagnoses were made. The blood sample predates any ophthalmopathy symptoms, coming from first hyperthyroidism diagnosis.

The chain combines TRBV30 with TRBJ1-1; D ambiguous. The material sequenced was blood. The clonotype originates from a woman between 50 and 59 years old with Graves' hyperthyroidism that later progressed to Graves' ophthalmopathy. For the CDR3, the DNA is TGTGCCTGGAGTCTTAGGACGGTGAACACTGAAGCTTTCTTT. Translated: CAWSLRTVNTEAFF.